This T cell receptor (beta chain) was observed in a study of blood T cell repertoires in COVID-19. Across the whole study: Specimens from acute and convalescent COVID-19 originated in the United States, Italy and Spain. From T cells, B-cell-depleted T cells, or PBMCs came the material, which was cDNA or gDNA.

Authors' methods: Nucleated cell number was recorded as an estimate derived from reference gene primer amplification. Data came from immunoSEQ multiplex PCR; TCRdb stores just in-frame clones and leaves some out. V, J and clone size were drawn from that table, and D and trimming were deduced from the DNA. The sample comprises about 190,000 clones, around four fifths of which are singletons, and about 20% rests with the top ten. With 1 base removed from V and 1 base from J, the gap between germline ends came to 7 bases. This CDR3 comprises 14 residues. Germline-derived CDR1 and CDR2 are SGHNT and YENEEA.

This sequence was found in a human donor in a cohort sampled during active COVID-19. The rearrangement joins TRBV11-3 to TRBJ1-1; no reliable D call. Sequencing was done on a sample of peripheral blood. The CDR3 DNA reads TGTGCCAGCAGCTTAGCAGGTCGGAACACTGAAGCTTTCTTT. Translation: CASSLAGRNTEAFF.